Sequencing of this T cell receptor beta chain was carried out in a study of post-analysis software for immune sequencing data. Looking at the study overall: Secondary progressive, relapsing-remitting and progressive-relapsing multiple sclerosis were among the included disease courses.

Germline assignment: CDR1 MNHNS and CDR2 SASEGT. V lost 4 bases, J lost 3 bases, and 13 bases lay in between. The CDR3 spans 15 residues. Points from the study as a whole: Those with multiple sclerosis, the patient group, showed significantly lower normalized Chao1 diversity than controls. Roughly 5 TRBV segments, TRBV5-6, TRBV5-1 and TRBV20-1 among them, were found more frequent in patients than controls. Co-batched samples clustered tightly together by F measure.

Points on this clonotype: The antigen remains undetermined.

The TCR beta cDNA libraries contained unique molecular identifiers. TCRdb fed the PCR reads into MiXCR, producing one record per CDR3 protein. This table has approximately 730,000 distinct CDR3 sequences, 30% appearing once. The chain carries TRBV6-1 and TRBJ2-1; a weak D match, TRBD2 (7 bases). The clonotype originates from a girl between 10 and 17 years old with multiple sclerosis. Sequencing used blood. The CDR3 DNA sequence: TGTGCCAGCAGTGTGGGGGGGGCCAGCTACAATGAGCAGTTCTTC. Its translation: CASSVGGASYNEQFF.